The 23 T cell receptor beta chains reported below all come from one sample, sequenced in a study of spatial heterogeneity in lung cancer. MiXCR, applied by TCRdb to the 5' RACE reads, yields one record per CDR3 protein. Of 2,500 to 3,500 distinct CDR3 sequences in the sample, around 18% were seen once. The time point was: sample taken at primary tumor resection. The sample was normal lung tissue next to the tumor, taken at surgery. The origin of the receptors is a male donor with early-stage non-small cell lung cancer.

The chain links TRBV20-1 to TRBJ2-5; D might be TRBD1 (6 bases). Germline CDR1 reads DFQATT; CDR2 reads SNEGSKA (reference sequence). The V end was cut by 1 base, the J end by 5 bases, with 8 bases between. The CDR3 contains 12 residues. The CDR3 DNA follows: TGCAGTGCTAGAGCAGGGGTGGAGACCCAGTACTTC. It specifies CSARAGVETQYF.

This clonotype showed up just once. The CDR3 DNA is TGTGCCAGCAGGGCAGGGGGATGGCAGAATTCACCCCTCCACTTT. Encoded protein: CASRAGGWQNSPLHF. This chain uses TRBV28 with TRBJ1-6, with 7 bases aligning to TRBD1. CDR3 length: 15 residues. CDR1 is MDHEN and CDR2 is SYDVKM in the germline V gene. Losses at the gene ends were 6 bases for V and 7 bases for J; bases not matched to a gene: 9. The full variable domain, in which reference TRBV28 and TRBJ1-6 provide the parts outside the CDR3, is DVKVTQSSRYLVKRTGEKVFLECVQDMDHENMFWYRQDPGLGLRLIYFSYDVKMKEKGDIPEGYSVSREKKERFSLILESASTNQTSMYLCASRAGGWQNSPLHFGNGTRLTVT.

This clonotype qualifies as medium-sized. The V call is TRBV2, the J call TRBJ1-2; TRBD1 matches at 8 bases. V trimming: 5 bases; J trimming: 4 bases; junction bases outside the gene matches: 6. The germline CDR1 and CDR2 sequences are SNHLY and FYNNEI. The CDR3 extends over 14 amino acids. The CDR3 coding sequence is TGTGCCAGCAGTCAAGGACAGGGCAGCTATGGCTACACCTTC. Translating it yields CASSQGQGSYGYTF. The full variable domain, completed using reference TRBV2 and TRBJ1-2, is EPEVTQTPSHQVTQMGQEVILRCVPISNHLYFYWYRQILGQKVEFLVSFYNNEISEKSEIFDDQFSVERPDGSNFTLKIRSTKLEDSAMYFCASSQGQGSYGYTFGSGTRLTVV.

By its share, this clonotype is medium-sized. The CDR3 DNA follows: TGTGCCACCAGCAGCGATGAGGGAGGTCTAGACGAAAAACTGTTTTTT. It encodes CATSSDEGGLDEKLFF. This chain uses TRBV15 with TRBJ1-4; D is ambiguous. Germline V gives CDR1 LNHNV, CDR2 YYDKDF (reference sequence). CDR3 size: 16 residues. V was pared by 3 bases and J by 8 bases, with 19 bases between.

By proportion, this clonotype is medium-sized. The chain combines TRBV12-3 or TRBV12-4 with TRBJ1-6; possibly TRBD1 for D (5 bases). Trimming took 1 base from V and 9 from J, leaving 13 bases between them. CDR3 length: 15 amino acids. Written as DNA, the CDR3 is TGTGCCAGCAGTTTAGAGGCCAGGGTTGGTTCACCCCTCCACTTT. As protein: CASSLEARVGSPLHF.

This clonotype is classed as medium-sized. The chain joins TRBV28 to TRBJ2-1; perhaps TRBD2 as D (5 bases). The germline CDR1 and CDR2 sequences are MDHEN and SYDVKM. CDR3 length: 16 residues. V shed 2 bases and J shed 0 bases, with 11 bases lying between them. The CDR3 region has the DNA TGTGCCAGCAGTTTACCATTAGCGCGCTCCTACAATGAGCAGTTCTTC. It specifies CASSLPLARSYNEQFF.

The CDR3 region has the DNA TGTGCCAGCAGTACACTAGCGGGGGGCTCCTACGAGCAGTACTTC. This codes for CASSTLAGGSYEQYF. The chain uses TRBV27 and TRBJ2-7, with 12 bases that match TRBD2. The germline V gene encodes CDR1 MNHEY and CDR2 SMNVEV (reference sequence). The CDR3 loop spans 15 amino acids. V shed 5 bases, J shed 0 bases, and the junction held 2 bases outside the gene matches.

The genes are TRBV25-1 and TRBJ1-5, with a weak D call TRBD1 (5 bases). Germline CDR1 is MGHDK and CDR2 is SYGVNS. This CDR3 is 15 amino acids long. Trimming took 4 bases from V and 1 from J, leaving 11 bases between them. The CDR3 sequence is CASSGGHLSNQPQHF. The CDR3 DNA is TGTGCCAGCAGTGGCGGACACTTAAGCAATCAGCCCCAGCATTTT.

Relative to its sample, this clonotype is medium-sized (0.01 to 0.1%). The rearrangement uses TRBV5-6 and TRBJ2-1, with 7 nucleotides matching TRBD1. Per germline, CDR1 SGHDT and CDR2 YYEEEE. The CDR3 totals 16 residues. The V and J ends lost 4 bases and 5 bases, in that order; junction bases with no gene match: 12. CDR3 protein: CASSAQTGLSDNEQFF. Here the CDR3 DNA reads TGTGCCAGCAGCGCCCAGACAGGGCTGTCGGACAATGAGCAGTTCTTC.

The CDR3 reads CASSWTGTFNEQFF. The CDR3 DNA sequence: TGTGCCAGCAGCTGGACCGGGACTTTCAATGAGCAGTTCTTC. V gene TRBV7-8 combines with J gene TRBJ2-1; TRBD2 is a possible D gene (6 bases). CDR1 SGHVS and CDR2 FQNEAQ come from the germline V gene. Trimming removed 4 bases from V and 6 bases from J, with 13 bases in between. This CDR3 spans 14 amino acids.

The chain employs TRBV11-3 and TRBJ2-1; 7 nucleotides agree with TRBD1. Germline V CDR1 and CDR2: SGHNT, YENEEA. The V gene end was trimmed by 3 bases and the J gene end by 7 bases; junction bases not matched to a gene: 6. The CDR3 sequence is 14 residues long. In DNA form, the CDR3 reads TGTGCCAGCAGCTTGGGAGACAGGGTAAATGAGCAGTTCTTC. Translation gives CASSLGDRVNEQFF.

Judged by abundance, this clonotype is medium-sized. The V and J genes are TRBV28 and TRBJ2-5; D not resolved. The CDR3 loop spans 15 amino acids. The germline V and J ends were trimmed by 3 bases and 1 base, with 12 bases remaining between them. Germline values: CDR1 MDHEN, CDR2 SYDVKM. CDR3 coding DNA: TGTGCCAGCAGTTTTTCTAGTGTTGGCCAAGAGACCCAGTACTTC. It is translated as CASSFSSVGQETQYF.

By proportion, this clonotype is medium-sized. The V call is TRBV5-4, the J call TRBJ2-5, with TRBD2 matching 8 bases. With 4 bases clipped from V and 3 bases from J, the junction kept 8 bases outside the gene matches. The CDR3 covers 15 residues. CDR1 and CDR2 from the germline V gene are SGHNT and YYREEE (reference sequence). The CDR3 loop is CASSPGGAVEETQYF. Here the CDR3 DNA reads TGTGCCAGCAGCCCGGGAGGGGCGGTGGAAGAGACCCAGTACTTC.

This chain joins TRBV3-1 and TRBJ2-1, with 9 bases matching TRBD2. Per germline, CDR1 LGHDT and CDR2 YNNKEL (reference sequence). This CDR3 comprises 15 residues. Trimming took 3 bases from V and 7 from J; bases not matched to a gene: 7. The CDR3 coding sequence is TGTGCCAGCAGCCATTTTGGACTAGCGAGGAATGAGCAGTTCTTC. Translated: CASSHFGLARNEQFF.

This clonotype was recorded a few times. The chain combines TRBV20-1 with TRBJ2-5; D is unresolved. The CDR3 contains 11 residues. In germline, CDR1 is DFQATT, CDR2 SNEGSKA (reference sequence). V lost 5 bases to trimming and J lost 2 bases, with 6 bases between them. CDR3 sequence: CSAELQETQYF. Here the CDR3 DNA reads TGCAGTGCTGAATTGCAAGAGACCCAGTACTTC.

The rearrangement joins TRBV20-1 to TRBJ1-4; the match to TRBD1 covers 10 bases. CDR1 and CDR2 from the germline V gene are DFQATT and SNEGSKA (reference sequence). The CDR3 sequence is 14 residues long. Trimming took 0 bases from V and 6 from J; bases not matched to a gene: 1. CDR3 nucleotide sequence: TGCAGTGCTAGAGAGGGGACAGGGGATGAAAAACTGTTTTTT. Its translation: CSAREGTGDEKLFF.

This chain links TRBV29-1 with TRBJ1-2; D is unclear. The CDR3 length is 12 residues. V lost 3 bases and J lost 1, with 6 bases in between. The germline V gene encodes CDR1 SQVTM and CDR2 ANQGSEA. CDR3 sequence: CSVEWGNYGYTF. The DNA for the CDR3 is TGCAGCGTTGAGTGGGGTAACTATGGCTACACCTTC. Supplemented by reference TRBV29-1 and TRBJ1-2, the full variable domain reads SAVISQKPSRDICQRGTSLTIQCQVDSQVTMMFWYRQQPGQSLTLIATANQGSEATYESGFVIDKFPISRPNLTFSTLTVSNMSPEDSSIYLCSVEWGNYGYTFGSGTRLTVV.

This clonotype counts as medium-sized. The CDR3 nucleotides are TGTGCCAGCAGCGAGGGGGGGAACACTGAAGCTTTCTTT. Translation: CASSEGGNTEAFF. The chain has TRBV9 and TRBJ1-1; D is possibly TRBD1 (6 bases). CDR1 SGDLS and CDR2 YYNGEE come from the germline V gene. V was clipped by 3 bases and J by 1 base, with 7 bases between them. The CDR3 extends over 13 amino acids.

The chain joins TRBV28 to TRBJ1-5; perhaps TRBD1 as D (6 bases). CDR1 and CDR2 from the germline V gene are MDHEN and SYDVKM. The length of the CDR3 is 14 residues. V gave up 6 bases and J gave up 7 bases, with 16 bases separating them. The CDR3 region is CASSQGGGGQPQHF. In nucleotides, the CDR3 is TGTGCCAGCAGCCAAGGAGGGGGGGGACAGCCCCAGCATTTT. Complete variable domain (other parts from reference TRBV28 and TRBJ1-5): DVKVTQSSRYLVKRTGEKVFLECVQDMDHENMFWYRQDPGLGLRLIYFSYDVKMKEKGDIPEGYSVSREKKERFSLILESASTNQTSMYLCASSQGGGGQPQHFGDGTRLSIL.

As regards this clonotype: With a much larger clone just one base away, this may be a read error. The J gene is TRBJ2-1, the V gene TRBV11-3; a possible D gene is TRBD2 (6 bases). V was shortened by 5 bases and J by 3 bases, with 17 bases between the two germline ends. The CDR3 runs 16 residues. Germline assignment: CDR1 SGHNT and CDR2 YENEEA. CDR3 protein: CASSHHGGSGYNEQFF. In nucleotides, the CDR3 is TGTGCCAGCAGCCATCACGGGGGATCGGGCTACAATGAGCAGTTCTTC.

This clonotype is judged medium-sized. The chain couples TRBV7-9 to TRBJ1-3; TRBD1 might be the D (5 bases). V lost 5 bases and J lost 2, with 16 bases in between. CDR1 is SEHNR, CDR2 FQNEAQ, per germline (reference sequence). This CDR3 spans 16 amino acids. CDR3 loop: CASSVRIGVPGNTIYF. CDR3 in DNA: TGTGCCAGCAGCGTAAGAATAGGGGTGCCTGGAAACACCATATATTTT.

By sample fraction, this clonotype is medium-sized. V usage is TRBV7-7 and J usage is TRBJ2-3; D is possibly TRBD2 (6 bases). V was trimmed by 1 base and J by 4 bases, leaving 15 bases between them. This CDR3 spans 16 amino acids. CDR1 SSHAT and CDR2 FNYEAQ come from the germline V gene (reference sequence). The CDR3 DNA reads TGTGCCAGCAGCTTAGTTGGACCAACTAGCCCAGATACGCAGTATTTT. This sequence encodes CASSLVGPTSPDTQYF.

In its sample, this clonotype ranks as medium-sized (0.01 to 0.1%). V and J are TRBV9 and TRBJ1-1, with TRBD1 as a possible D gene (6 bases). Germline lookup yields CDR1 SGDLS and CDR2 YYNGEE. With 0 bases removed from V and 1 base from J, the gap between germline ends came to 10 bases. The CDR3 has 15 residues. CDR3: CASSVGLGGNTEAFF. CDR3 DNA sequence: TGTGCCAGCAGCGTAGGGTTAGGGGGGAACACTGAAGCTTTCTTT.